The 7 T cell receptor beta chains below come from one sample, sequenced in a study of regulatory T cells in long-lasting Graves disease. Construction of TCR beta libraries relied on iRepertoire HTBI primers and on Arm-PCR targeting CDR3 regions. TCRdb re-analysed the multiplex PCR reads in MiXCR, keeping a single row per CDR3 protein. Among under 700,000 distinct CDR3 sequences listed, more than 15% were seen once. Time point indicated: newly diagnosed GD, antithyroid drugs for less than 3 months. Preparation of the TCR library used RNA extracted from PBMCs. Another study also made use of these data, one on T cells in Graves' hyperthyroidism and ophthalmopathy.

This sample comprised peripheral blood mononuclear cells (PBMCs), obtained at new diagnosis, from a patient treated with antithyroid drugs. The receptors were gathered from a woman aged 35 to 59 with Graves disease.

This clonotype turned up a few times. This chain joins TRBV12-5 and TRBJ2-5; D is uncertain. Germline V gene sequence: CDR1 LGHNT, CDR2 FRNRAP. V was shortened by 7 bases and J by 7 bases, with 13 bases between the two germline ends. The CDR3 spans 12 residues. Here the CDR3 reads CASAPLRRTQYF. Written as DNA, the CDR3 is TGTGCTAGTGCGCCCCTTAGGAGGACCCAGTACTTC.

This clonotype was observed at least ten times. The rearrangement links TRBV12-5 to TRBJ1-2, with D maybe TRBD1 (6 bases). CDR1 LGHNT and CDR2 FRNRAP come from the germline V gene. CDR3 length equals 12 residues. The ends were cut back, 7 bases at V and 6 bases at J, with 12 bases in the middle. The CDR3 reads CASALQGHGYTF. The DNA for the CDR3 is TGTGCTAGTGCCTTACAGGGCCATGGCTACACCTTC.

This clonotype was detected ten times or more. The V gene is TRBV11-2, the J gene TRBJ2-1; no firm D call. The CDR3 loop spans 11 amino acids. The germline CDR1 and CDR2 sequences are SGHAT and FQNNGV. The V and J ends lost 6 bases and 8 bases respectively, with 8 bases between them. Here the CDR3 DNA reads TGTGCCAGCAGTTTTCGCGATGAGCAGTTCTTC. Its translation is CASSFRDEQFF.

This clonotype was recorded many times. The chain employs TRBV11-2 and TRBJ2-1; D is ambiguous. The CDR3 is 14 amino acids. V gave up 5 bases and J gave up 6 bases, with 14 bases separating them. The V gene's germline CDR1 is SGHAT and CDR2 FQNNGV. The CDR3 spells CASSREALSNEQFF. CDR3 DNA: TGTGCCAGCAGCCGCGAGGCCCTGAGCAATGAGCAGTTCTTC.

CDR3: CASSLRGGLTGELFF. CDR3 in DNA: TGTGCCAGCAGCTTAAGAGGGGGCCTTACCGGGGAGCTGTTTTTT. The chain has TRBV7-9 and TRBJ2-2, with 7 bases identical to TRBD1. The V and J ends lost 2 bases and 5 bases, in that order; junction bases with no gene match: 5. This CDR3 has 15 amino acids. Germline V gene data show CDR1 as SEHNR and CDR2 as FQNEAQ (reference sequence).

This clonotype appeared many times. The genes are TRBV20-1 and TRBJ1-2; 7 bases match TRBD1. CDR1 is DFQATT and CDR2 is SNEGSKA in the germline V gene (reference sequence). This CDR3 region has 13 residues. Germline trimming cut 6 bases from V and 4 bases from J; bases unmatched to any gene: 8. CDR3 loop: CSATDRASYGYTF. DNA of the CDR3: TGCAGTGCAACTGACAGGGCATCCTATGGCTACACCTTC.

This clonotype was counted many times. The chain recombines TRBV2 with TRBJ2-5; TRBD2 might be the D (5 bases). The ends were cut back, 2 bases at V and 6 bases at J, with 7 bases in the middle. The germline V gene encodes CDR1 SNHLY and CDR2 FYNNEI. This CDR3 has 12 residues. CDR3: CASSELAQTQYF. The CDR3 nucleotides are TGTGCCAGCAGTGAACTAGCACAGACCCAGTACTTC.